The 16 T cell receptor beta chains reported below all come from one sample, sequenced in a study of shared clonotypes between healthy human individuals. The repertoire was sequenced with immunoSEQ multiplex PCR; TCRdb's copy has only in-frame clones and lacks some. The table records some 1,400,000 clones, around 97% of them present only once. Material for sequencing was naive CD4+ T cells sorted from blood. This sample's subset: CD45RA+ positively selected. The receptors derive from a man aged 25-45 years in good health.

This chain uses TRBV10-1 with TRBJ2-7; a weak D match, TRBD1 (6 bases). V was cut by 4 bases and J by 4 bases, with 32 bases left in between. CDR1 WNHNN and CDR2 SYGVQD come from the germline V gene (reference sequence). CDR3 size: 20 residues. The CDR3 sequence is CASSGYRDHFQKSGPYEQYF. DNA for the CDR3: TGCGCCAGCAGTGGCTACAGGGATCATTTCCAAAAAAGTGGCCCGTACGAGCAGTACTTC.

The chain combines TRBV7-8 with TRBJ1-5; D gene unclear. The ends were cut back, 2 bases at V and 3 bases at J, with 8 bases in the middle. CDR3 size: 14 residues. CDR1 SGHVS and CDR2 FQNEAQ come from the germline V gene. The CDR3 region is CASSLRGTNQPQHF. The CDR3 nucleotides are TGTGCCAGCAGCTTACGAGGCACCAATCAGCCCCAGCATTTT.

The CDR3: CASSLVASGRAKLGYEQYF. DNA for the CDR3: TGTGCCAGCAGCTTAGTAGCTAGCGGGAGGGCAAAACTCGGCTACGAGCAGTACTTC. The chain links TRBV11-2 to TRBJ2-7, with 12 positions matching TRBD2. The V segment lost 1 base and the J segment 3 bases; nucleotides outside the gene matches: 13. Germline V gives CDR1 SGHAT, CDR2 FQNNGV. CDR3 length equals 19 residues.

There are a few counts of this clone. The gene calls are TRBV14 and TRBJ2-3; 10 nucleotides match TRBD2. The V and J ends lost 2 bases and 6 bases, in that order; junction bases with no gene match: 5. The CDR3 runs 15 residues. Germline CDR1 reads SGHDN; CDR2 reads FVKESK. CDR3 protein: CASSQTSGVRDTQYF. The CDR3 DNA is TGTGCCAGCAGCCAAACTAGCGGGGTCCGGGATACGCAGTATTTT.

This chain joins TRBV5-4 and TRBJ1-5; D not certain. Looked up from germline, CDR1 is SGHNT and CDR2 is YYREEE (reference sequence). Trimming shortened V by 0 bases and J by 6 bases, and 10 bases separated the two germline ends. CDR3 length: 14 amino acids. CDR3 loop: CASSLAGSGQPQHF. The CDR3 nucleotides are TGTGCCAGCAGCTTGGCCGGGTCTGGTCAGCCCCAGCATTTT.

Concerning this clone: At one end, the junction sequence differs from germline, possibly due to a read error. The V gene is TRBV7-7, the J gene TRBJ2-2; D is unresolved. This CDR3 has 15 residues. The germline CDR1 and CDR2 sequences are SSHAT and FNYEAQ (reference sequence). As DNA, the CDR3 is TGTGCTAGCAGCCCCGACATTGCGAACACCGGGGAGCTGTTTTTT. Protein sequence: CASSPDIANTGELFF. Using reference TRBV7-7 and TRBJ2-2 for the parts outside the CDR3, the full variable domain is GAGVSQSPRYKVTKRGQDVTLRCDPISSHATLYWYQQALGQGPEFLTYFNYEAQPDKSGLPSDRFSAERPEGSISTLTIQRTEQRDSAMYRCASSPDIANTGELFFGEGSRLTVL.

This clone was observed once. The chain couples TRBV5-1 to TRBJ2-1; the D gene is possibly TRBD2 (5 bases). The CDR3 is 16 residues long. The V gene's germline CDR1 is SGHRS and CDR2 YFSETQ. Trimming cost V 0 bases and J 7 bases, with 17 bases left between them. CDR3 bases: TGCGCCAGCAGCTTGGGAGCTAGCTCTATCGTGAATGAGCAGTTCTTC. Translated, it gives CASSLGASSIVNEQFF.

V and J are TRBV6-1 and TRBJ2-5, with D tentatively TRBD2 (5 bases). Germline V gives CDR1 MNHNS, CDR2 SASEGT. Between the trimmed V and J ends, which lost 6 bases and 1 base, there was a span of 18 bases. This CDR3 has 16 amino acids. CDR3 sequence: CASREPIRSGQETQYF. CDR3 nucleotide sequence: TGTGCCAGCAGGGAACCCATTCGAAGCGGCCAAGAGACCCAGTACTTC.

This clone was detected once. CDR3 DNA sequence: TGTGCCAGCTCACCAGGGCCGGGGGTTAATCAGCCCCAGCATTTT. Translated: CASSPGPGVNQPQHF. This rearrangement joins TRBV18 to TRBJ1-5; D may be TRBD1 (5 bases). The ends were cut back, 2 bases at V and 4 bases at J, with 12 bases in the middle. This CDR3 contains 15 residues. Germline lookup yields CDR1 KGHSH and CDR2 LQKENI.

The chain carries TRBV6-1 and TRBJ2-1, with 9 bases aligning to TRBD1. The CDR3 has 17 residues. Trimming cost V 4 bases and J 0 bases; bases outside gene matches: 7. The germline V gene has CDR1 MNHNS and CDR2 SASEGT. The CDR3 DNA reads TGTGCCAGCAGTGCTAGAGGGGACAGGGTCTCCTACAATGAGCAGTTCTTC. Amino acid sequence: CASSARGDRVSYNEQFF.

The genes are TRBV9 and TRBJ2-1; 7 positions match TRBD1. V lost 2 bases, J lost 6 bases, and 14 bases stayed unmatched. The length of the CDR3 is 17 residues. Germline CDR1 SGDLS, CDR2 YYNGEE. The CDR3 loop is CASSVLPTGKGSNEQFF. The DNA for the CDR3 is TGTGCCAGCAGCGTCCTCCCGACAGGGAAGGGAAGCAATGAGCAGTTCTTC.

The CDR3 spells CASSLGAPVSYEQYF. In DNA form, the CDR3 reads TGTGCCAGCAGCTTAGGAGCGCCCGTCTCCTACGAGCAGTACTTC. V is TRBV5-6 and J is TRBJ2-7; D is unresolved. Germline assignment: CDR1 SGHDT and CDR2 YYEEEE. The germline V and J ends were trimmed by 2 bases and 0 bases, with 12 bases remaining between them. The CDR3 sequence is 15 residues long.

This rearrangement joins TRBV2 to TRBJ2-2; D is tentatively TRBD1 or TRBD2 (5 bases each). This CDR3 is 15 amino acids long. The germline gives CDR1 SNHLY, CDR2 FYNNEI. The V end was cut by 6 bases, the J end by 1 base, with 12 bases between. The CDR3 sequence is CASRSGTENTGELFF. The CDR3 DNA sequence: TGTGCCAGCAGGTCCGGGACGGAGAACACCGGGGAGCTGTTTTTT.

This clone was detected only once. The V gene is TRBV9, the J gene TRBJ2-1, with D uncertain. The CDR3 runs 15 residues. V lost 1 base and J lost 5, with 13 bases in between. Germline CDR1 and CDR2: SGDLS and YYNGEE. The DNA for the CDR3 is TGTGCCAGCAGCGTACCACAGCGACCCCACAATGAGCAGTTCTTC. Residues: CASSVPQRPHNEQFF.

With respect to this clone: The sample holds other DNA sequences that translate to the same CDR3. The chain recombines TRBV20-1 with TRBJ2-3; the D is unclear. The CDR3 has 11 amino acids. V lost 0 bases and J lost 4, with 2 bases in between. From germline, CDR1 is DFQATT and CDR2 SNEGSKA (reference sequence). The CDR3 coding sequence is TGCAGTGCTAGAGATCCAGATACGCAGTATTTT. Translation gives CSARDPDTQYF.

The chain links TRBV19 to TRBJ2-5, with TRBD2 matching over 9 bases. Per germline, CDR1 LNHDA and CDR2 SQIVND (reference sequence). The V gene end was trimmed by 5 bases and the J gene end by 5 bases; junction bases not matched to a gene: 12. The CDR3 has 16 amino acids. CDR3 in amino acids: CASSGVRREGTETQYF. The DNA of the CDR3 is TGTGCCAGTAGTGGGGTGCGGCGGGAGGGCACGGAGACCCAGTACTTC.